This paragraph reports one TCR beta chain. This specimen belongs to a study of blood T cell repertoires in COVID-19. On the study more broadly: The origin of the acute and convalescent COVID-19 samples was the United States, Italy and Spain.

The Seattle site enrolled patients during active infection and followed them longitudinally. As handled by the study authors: Amplification with reference gene primers provided the estimates of nucleated cell counts. Profiled with immunoSEQ multiplex PCR; TCRdb holds only in-frame clones, not every one. For V, J and clone size, that table is used; D and trimming come from the DNA. The sample carries over 150,000 clones, under 95% recorded once. V was cut by 5 bases and J by 6 bases, with 8 bases left in between. The CDR3 totals 12 residues. The TCR originated in a man aged 18 to 30 with COVID-19, enrolled during active disease. The rearrangement uses TRBV12-3 or TRBV12-4 and TRBJ1-5; weak D call: TRBD1 (5 bases). Sample: peripheral blood. The CDR3 nucleotides are TGTGCCAGCAGTCCGGGGGTTCAGCCCCAGCATTTT. This sequence encodes CASSPGVQPQHF.